This TCR beta chain came from a study of OX40 agonist ivuxolimab in advanced cancers. Study overall: Patients assigned to dose escalation were diagnosed with hepatocellular carcinoma, melanoma, renal cell or head and neck cancer. Whole-study findings and limits: Nonresponders included some who also had low normalized T-cell clonal expansion. Antigen specificity of clonally expanded peripheral T cells was not established. Both CD4+ and CD8+ T cell populations in blood had undergone clonal expansion by week 6 at 0.1 to 3.0 mg/kg.

Worth noting for this clone: The antigen is undetermined.

Clones were sequenced by immunoSEQ multiplex PCR, and TCRdb holds only the in-frame ones, with some missing. Here the sample spans roughly 92,000 clones, about 84% being singletons. The CDR3 length is 15 residues. Germline-derived CDR1 and CDR2 are SGHRS and YFSETQ. V shed 0 bases and J shed 2 bases, with 9 bases lying between them. The TCR originated in an adult with an advanced solid tumor such as melanoma, head and neck, liver or kidney cancer. The chain has TRBV5-1 and TRBJ1-3, with D unclear. The sample here was CD4+ or CD8+ T cells sorted from blood, taken in a trial of the OX40 agonist ivuxolimab. The CDR3 DNA follows: TGCGCCAGCAGCTTGGCATCCACGACTGGAAACACCATATATTTT. It encodes CASSLASTTGNTIYF.